A selection of T cell receptor beta chains follows, all from one sample in a study of blood T cell repertoires in COVID-19. Libraries were prepared by immunoSEQ multiplex PCR; TCRdb keeps only in-frame clonotypes and omits some of them. The sample holds around 110,000 clones; roughly 84% are singletons and the top ten take approximately 4%. Sequencing was done on a sample of peripheral blood. The receptors derive from a human donor in a cohort sampled during active COVID-19. Each CDR3 is given with its conserved first and last residue. The D gene is left open where the match is weak. Size tells how often a clone was seen (once, few, many) or the class of an expanded clone, and some rows leave it out.

clone_size	j_call	v_call	d_call	cdr3_aa	cdr3_nt
NA	TRBJ2-2	TRBV29-1	TRBD1	CSVRQGPNTGELFF	TGCAGCGTAAGACAGGGACCAAACACCGGGGAGCTGTTTTTT
few	TRBJ1-2	TRBV5-1	TRBD1	CASSLVTGTGGRYYGYTF	TGCGCCAGCAGCTTGGTTACCGGGACAGGGGGCCGCTACTATGGCTACACCTTC
NA	TRBJ1-3	TRBV9	TRBD1	CASSARVTGGSGNTIYF	TGTGCCAGCAGCGCCAGAGTTACAGGGGGCTCTGGAAACACCATATATTTT
NA	TRBJ1-4	TRBV3-1/TRBV3-2	NA	CASSPGEKLFF	TGTGCCAGCAGCCCGGGGGAAAAACTGTTTTTT
NA	TRBJ1-1	TRBV30	NA	CAWSVGANTEAFF	TGTGCCTGGAGTGTAGGGGCGAACACTGAAGCTTTCTTT
NA	TRBJ2-1	TRBV15	NA	CATSTRGRLRDYNEQFF	TGTGCCACCAGCACCCGGGGTCGATTGCGGGACTACAATGAGCAGTTCTTC
NA	TRBJ2-2	TRBV6-5	TRBD2	CASRPGLAGTGELFF	TGTGCCAGCAGACCAGGACTAGCGGGGACCGGGGAGCTGTTTTTT
NA	TRBJ1-2	TRBV19	NA	CASRAGVGGYTF	TGTGCCAGTAGGGCAGGGGTTGGAGGCTACACCTTC
NA	TRBJ2-2	TRBV19	TRBD1	CASSLTGGVFAGELFF	TGTGCCAGTAGTTTGACAGGGGGCGTTTTCGCCGGGGAGCTGTTTTTT
NA	TRBJ2-3	TRBV6-4	NA	CASSDGGKETDTQYF	TGTGCCAGCAGTGACGGGGGGAAAGAAACAGATACGCAGTATTTT
NA	TRBJ1-1	TRBV9	TRBD1	CASSRTGGRTEAFF	TGTGCCAGCAGCAGGACAGGGGGGAGGACTGAAGCTTTCTTT
NA	TRBJ2-1	TRBV2	TRBD2	CASSQDSGSHEQFF	TGTGCCAGCAGTCAAGATAGCGGGAGCCATGAGCAGTTCTTC
NA	TRBJ2-7	TRBV5-1	NA	CASSLDRVFEQYF	TGCGCCAGCAGCTTGGATCGGGTATTCGAGCAGTACTTC
NA	TRBJ2-5	TRBV7-2	TRBD1	CASSFASSQGAQYF	TGTGCCAGCAGCTTTGCTTCTAGCCAGGGGGCCCAGTACTTC
NA	TRBJ2-1	TRBV24-1	TRBD2	CATGTSGSSGHNEQFF	TGTGCCACCGGGACTAGCGGGAGTTCCGGGCACAATGAGCAGTTCTTC
NA	TRBJ1-4	TRBV2	NA	CASRAEAGSNEKLFF	TGTGCCAGCAGAGCCGAGGCCGGGTCTAATGAAAAACTGTTTTTT
once	TRBJ2-7	TRBV12-5	TRBD1	CASGSGQGAGEQYF	TGTGCTAGTGGTTCAGGACAGGGGGCAGGCGAGCAGTACTTC
few	TRBJ2-3	TRBV6-2/TRBV6-3	TRBD2	CASSQGTSGLRADTQYF	TGTGCCAGCAGTCAGGGGACTAGCGGCTTGAGGGCAGATACGCAGTATTTT
NA	TRBJ1-1	TRBV30	TRBD1	CAWKGPNRGMNTEAFF	TGTGCCTGGAAGGGACCTAACAGGGGGATGAACACTGAAGCTTTCTTT
once	TRBJ1-4	TRBV7-9	TRBD1	CASSRQGQKMEKLFF	TGTGCCAGCAGCCGCCAGGGACAGAAGATGGAAAAACTGTTTTTT
NA	TRBJ1-2	TRBV7-2	NA	CASSTRVGGNYGYTF	TGTGCCAGCAGCACCAGGGTGGGGGGGAACTATGGCTACACCTTC
NA	TRBJ2-1	TRBV7-8	TRBD1	CASSLWGTGGSDNEQFF	TGTGCCAGCAGCTTATGGGGAACAGGGGGGTCGGATAATGAGCAGTTCTTC
NA	TRBJ1-5	TRBV7-8	TRBD1	CASSLGQGYGNQPQHF	TGTGCCAGCAGCCTCGGACAGGGCTACGGCAATCAGCCCCAGCATTTT
NA	TRBJ2-3	TRBV5-6	NA	CASRGVREWIDTQYF	TGTGCCAGCAGAGGAGTGAGGGAGTGGATAGATACGCAGTATTTT
NA	TRBJ2-2	TRBV27	TRBD2	CASPKREITGELFF	TGTGCCAGCCCCAAGCGGGAGATCACCGGGGAGCTGTTTTTT
NA	TRBJ2-1	TRBV4-1	TRBD2	CASSQDLAGGYNEQFF	TGCGCCAGCAGCCAAGATTTAGCGGGAGGTTACAATGAGCAGTTCTTC
NA	TRBJ2-7	TRBV7-9	TRBD2	CASKAAGGHEQYF	TGTGCCAGTAAGGCAGCGGGAGGCCACGAGCAGTACTTC
NA	TRBJ1-5	TRBV19	TRBD1	CASSIAPPQGSGGNQPQHF	TGTGCCAGTAGTATAGCGCCCCCACAGGGGAGTGGTGGCAATCAGCCCCAGCATTTT
NA	TRBJ1-3	TRBV15	TRBD1	CATSRGQGNSGNTIYF	TGTGCCACCAGCCGCGGACAGGGGAATTCTGGAAACACCATATATTTT